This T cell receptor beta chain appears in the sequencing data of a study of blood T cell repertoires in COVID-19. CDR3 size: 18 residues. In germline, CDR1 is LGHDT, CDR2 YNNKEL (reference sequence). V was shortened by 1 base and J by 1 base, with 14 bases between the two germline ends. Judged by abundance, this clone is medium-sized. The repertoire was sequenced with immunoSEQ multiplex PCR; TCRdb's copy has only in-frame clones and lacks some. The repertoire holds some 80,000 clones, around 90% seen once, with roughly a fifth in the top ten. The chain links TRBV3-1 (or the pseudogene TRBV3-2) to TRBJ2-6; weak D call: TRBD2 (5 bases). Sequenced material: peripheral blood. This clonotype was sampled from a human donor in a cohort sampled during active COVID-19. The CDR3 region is CASSQGRGIVSGANVLTF. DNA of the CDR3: TGTGCCAGCAGCCAAGGTCGAGGGATAGTTTCTGGGGCCAACGTCCTGACTTTC.